The source of this TCR beta chain is a study of early T cells in non-severe SARS-CoV-2 infection. Study context: It was bulk RNA from unsorted whole blood that was sequenced, and the chains were unpaired.

This clonotype has a handful of counts. CDR1 and CDR2 (germline): LNHNV, YYDKDF (reference sequence). This CDR3 region has 18 residues. J lost 0 bases, V lost 3 bases, and 10 bases had no gene match. TCRdb re-derived calls from the 5' RACE reads in MiXCR, one entry per CDR3 protein. The data show around 23,000 distinct CDR3 sequences, roughly 4.4% seen once. This rearrangement joins TRBV15 to TRBJ2-3; 9 nucleotides align to TRBD2. This clonotype was obtained from an adult who was a healthcare worker with PCR-confirmed SARS-CoV-2 infection or an uninfected control (not recorded which). Sequenced: whole blood. The CDR3: CATSSTAGLAASTDTQYF. The DNA of the CDR3 is TGTGCCACCAGCAGTACCGCGGGACTAGCAGCTAGCACAGATACGCAGTATTTT.